Included here is one T cell receptor (beta chain) sequence, with context. Its antigen is still unknown. This CDR3 is 19 amino acids long. Trimming cost V 5 bases and J 6 bases, with 29 bases left between them. Per germline, CDR1 SGHAT and CDR2 FQNNGV. No fewer than 7 million PBMCs went into each sample. It was with a sample-barcoded 5' primer and a J-beta primer mix that a second PCR of roughly 7 to 12 cycles was run. TCRdb reanalysed the 5' RACE reads using MiXCR and keeps one entry per CDR3 protein. The data show about 1,800,000 distinct CDR3 sequences, with approximately 28% seen just once and 6.5% to 8.5% held by the top ten. This specimen belongs to a study of blood T cells in healthy people across ages. General study findings and limits: Long-lived donors had more naive CD4+ cells and higher diversity than aged donors.

This chain connects TRBV11-2 to TRBJ2-1; possible D gene TRBD1, 5 bases. Input material: blood. The TCR sequence derives from a woman in her twenties or thirties in good health. CDR3 nucleotide sequence: TGTGCCAGCAGCCGTCCCCGGCGGCAGGGTCAGAAGGGCGCCAATGAGCAGTTCTTC. Translated, it gives CASSRPRRQGQKGANEQFF.